Following are 3 T cell receptor beta chains from one sample sequenced in a study of T cell changes during pregnancy in multiple sclerosis. Generated by immunoSEQ multiplex PCR, the TCRdb table keeps only in-frame clones and is missing some. This sample yields 54,000 or so clones, of which around 95% are seen a single time; approximately 0.35% belongs to the top ten. This specimen was CD4+ T cells from peripheral blood mononuclear cells, taken before pregnancy. The receptor set was obtained from a female donor with multiple sclerosis, enrolled in a pregnancy study.

The rearrangement uses TRBV7-2 and TRBJ2-2, with 10 bases fitting TRBD1. CDR3 length: 14 residues. Trimming removed 7 bases from V and 5 bases from J; junction bases left unmatched: 4. Germline loops: CDR1 SGHTA, CDR2 FQGNSA. DNA of the CDR3: TGTGCCAGCAATCGGGACAGGGGTACCGGGGAGCTGTTTTTT. Translated, it gives CASNRDRGTGELFF.

The J gene is TRBJ2-5, the V gene TRBV28, with TRBD1 identical over 10 bases. CDR1 is MDHEN, CDR2 SYDVKM, per germline. V lost 6 bases and J lost 5; bases outside the gene matches: 9. The CDR3 has 15 residues. In DNA form, the CDR3 reads TGTGCCAGCAGATCACCGGGACAGGGGCAGGAGACCCAGTACTTC. Protein product: CASRSPGQGQETQYF.

The rearrangement links TRBV6-6 to TRBJ2-1; D gene unclear. The CDR3 extends over 13 amino acids. Germline V gene sequence: CDR1 MNHNY, CDR2 SVGAGI (reference sequence). With 4 bases removed from V and 5 bases from J, the gap between germline ends came to 9 bases. CDR3 in amino acids: CASSLKSNNEQFF. CDR3 in DNA: TGTGCCAGCAGTTTGAAGAGTAACAATGAGCAGTTCTTC.